Listed below are T cell receptor beta chains from one sample, sequenced in a study of blood T cell repertoires in COVID-19. Repertoires were generated with immunoSEQ multiplex PCR, while TCRdb's copy carries only in-frame clones and drops some. The top ten clones hold around 1% of a sample with some 350,000 clones, 85% to 90% of them seen once. The sequenced sample consisted of PBMCs or T cells enriched from blood (not recorded which). These TCRs come from a man between 18 and 29 years old who had recovered from COVID-19. CDR3s include the opening cysteine and the closing phenylalanine or tryptophan. A D gene is named only where the DNA matches it firmly. The size of a clone is reported for some rows only, either as once, few or many, or as a class for expanded clones.

size,D,J,V,CDR3,DNA
-,-,TRBJ1-1,TRBV7-9,CASSSQGESTEAFF,TGTGCCAGCAGCTCACAGGGAGAGAGCACTGAAGCTTTCTTT
-,TRBD2,TRBJ2-7,TRBV30,CASTWTSEYEQYF,TGTGCCTCCACCTGGACTAGCGAATACGAGCAGTACTTC
-,TRBD2,TRBJ2-1,TRBV9,CASSVRVAGDGEQFF,TGTGCCAGCAGCGTACGGGTAGCGGGAGATGGCGAGCAGTTCTTC
-,TRBD1,TRBJ2-7,TRBV20-1,CSASGLVSGGPYEQYF,TGCAGTGCTAGTGGACTGGTGTCAGGGGGTCCCTACGAGCAGTACTTC
many,TRBD1,TRBJ1-1,TRBV3-1/TRBV3-2,CASSLGTGNTEAFF,TGTGCCAGCAGTCTCGGGACAGGGAACACTGAAGCTTTCTTT
-,TRBD1,TRBJ1-5,TRBV4-1,CASSQATGDQPQHF,TGCGCCAGCAGCCAAGCCACAGGGGATCAGCCCCAGCATTTT
-,TRBD2,TRBJ2-1,TRBV29-1,CSARGTSYNEQFF,TGCAGCGCTCGCGGGACTAGCTACAATGAGCAGTTCTTC
-,TRBD1,TRBJ2-7,TRBV6-5,CASSSAVTGLFNEQYF,TGTGCCAGCAGTTCTGCCGTGACAGGGTTGTTCAACGAGCAGTACTTC
-,-,TRBJ1-6,TRBV27,CASSSSKGVNSPLHF,TGTGCCAGCAGTTCTAGCAAGGGGGTTAATTCACCCCTCCACTTT
-,-,TRBJ2-5,TRBV5-1,CASSLAGDVETQYF,TGCGCCAGCAGCTTGGCGGGGGACGTGGAGACCCAGTACTTC
few,TRBD2,TRBJ2-5,TRBV14,CASSQASGGAKETQYF,TGTGCCAGCAGCCAAGCGAGCGGGGGGGCCAAGGAGACCCAGTACTTC
-,-,TRBJ1-2,TRBV5-1,CASRLERSSYGYTF,TGCGCCAGCAGGTTAGAGAGGTCAAGCTATGGCTACACCTTC
-,-,TRBJ2-1,TRBV4-1,CASSQPLRGGALEQFF,TGCGCCAGCAGCCAACCGCTCCGAGGCGGTGCCCTTGAGCAGTTCTTC
-,TRBD1,TRBJ2-5,TRBV4-1,CASSQDQGQARWTQYF,TGCGCCAGCAGCCAAGACCAAGGACAGGCCCGATGGACCCAGTACTTC
-,-,TRBJ1-2,TRBV10-2,CASRPTGIRNYGYTF,TGCGCCAGCAGGCCCACAGGAATCCGCAACTATGGCTACACCTTC
-,-,TRBJ1-6,TRBV7-6,CASSRTVSDSPLHF,TGTGCCAGCAGCCGCACGGTGAGCGATTCACCCCTCCACTTT
-,-,TRBJ1-1,TRBV4-2,CASSQDRRISAFF,TGTGCCAGCAGCCAAGATCGGAGGATTAGCGCTTTCTTT
-,TRBD1,TRBJ2-3,TRBV5-6,CASSQHPRTGTDTQYF,TGTGCCAGCAGCCAACACCCTCGGACAGGGACAGATACGCAGTATTTT
-,TRBD1,TRBJ1-2,TRBV4-1,CASSQEPRQGNYGYTF,TGCGCCAGCAGCCAAGAGCCAAGACAGGGTAACTATGGCTACACCTTC
-,-,TRBJ1-1,TRBV19,CASSIHLAGVAEAFF,TGTGCCAGTAGTATTCATCTGGCGGGGGTCGCTGAAGCTTTCTTT
once,TRBD1,TRBJ1-1,TRBV6-5,CAGRQGALNTEAFF,TGTGCCGGCAGACAGGGGGCGCTGAACACTGAAGCTTTCTTT
-,-,TRBJ1-1,TRBV7-8,CASSLQDRNTEAFF,TGTGCCAGCAGCTTACAGGACAGGAACACTGAAGCTTTCTTT
-,-,TRBJ2-7,TRBV11-1,CASSRAGSHEQYF,TGTGCCAGCAGCCGAGCAGGGTCCCACGAGCAGTACTTC
-,TRBD2,TRBJ2-5,TRBV5-1,CASSAGVSGVQETQYF,TGCGCCAGCTCCGCCGGCGTTAGCGGGGTTCAAGAGACCCAGTACTTC
-,-,TRBJ1-5,TRBV7-8,CASSLGQTWGQPQHF,TGTGCCAGCAGCTTAGGACAGACTTGGGGTCAGCCCCAGCATTTT
-,TRBD1,TRBJ1-2,TRBV5-4,CASSFAPGQGNYGYTF,TGTGCCAGCAGCTTTGCTCCGGGACAGGGAAACTATGGCTACACCTTC
-,TRBD1,TRBJ2-7,TRBV29-1,CSVEGGQGSPKNEQYF,TGCAGCGTTGAAGGGGGACAGGGTTCCCCGAAGAACGAGCAGTACTTC
-,-,TRBJ2-1,TRBV18,CASSPTAYNEQFF,TGTGCCAGCTCACCTACGGCCTACAATGAGCAGTTCTTC
-,-,TRBJ1-6,TRBV7-2,CASSLAPATSGSPLHF,TGTGCCAGCAGCTTAGCTCCAGCAACTTCGGGTTCACCCCTCCACTTT
-,TRBD1,TRBJ1-1,TRBV3-1/TRBV3-2,CASSERGTGGTAEAFF,TGTGCCAGCAGCGAAAGAGGGACAGGGGGTACCGCTGAAGCTTTCTTT
-,TRBD1,TRBJ1-2,TRBV14,CASSIQGAGYGYTF,TGTGCCAGCAGCATACAGGGGGCTGGCTATGGCTACACCTTC
-,-,TRBJ1-6,TRBV2,CASSYRSLGNSPLHF,TGTGCCAGCAGTTACAGGTCCTTAGGCAATTCACCCCTCCACTTT
-,-,TRBJ2-5,TRBV19,CASSSTGSQETQYF,TGTGCCAGTAGTAGCACAGGGAGCCAAGAGACCCAGTACTTC
-,-,TRBJ2-2,TRBV6-5,CASSYRGTGELFF,TGTGCCAGCAGTTACCGGGGCACCGGGGAGCTGTTTTTT
-,TRBD2,TRBJ2-1,TRBV28,CASTSPGGRGDNEQFF,TGTGCCAGCACGAGCCCGGGGGGTCGAGGAGACAATGAGCAGTTCTTC
once,TRBD2,TRBJ2-1,TRBV4-1,CASSQDLAGTSLGQFF,TGCGCCAGCAGCCAAGATCTAGCGGGGACTTCTTTGGGGCAGTTCTTC
once,-,TRBJ2-7,TRBV30,CAWSVQGGYEQYF,TGTGCCTGGAGTGTACAAGGGGGCTACGAGCAGTACTTC
-,-,TRBJ2-2,TRBV7-2,CASSLAGGPPRELFF,TGTGCCAGCAGCTTAGCTGGGGGCCCACCCCGGGAGCTGTTTTTT
once,-,TRBJ2-1,TRBV4-3,CASSQDEMRRRDEQFF,TGCGCCAGCAGCCAAGATGAGATGAGGCGGCGGGATGAGCAGTTCTTC
-,-,TRBJ1-6,TRBV19,CASSIGKGSNSPLHF,TGTGCCAGTAGTATAGGGAAGGGGTCTAATTCACCCCTCCACTTT